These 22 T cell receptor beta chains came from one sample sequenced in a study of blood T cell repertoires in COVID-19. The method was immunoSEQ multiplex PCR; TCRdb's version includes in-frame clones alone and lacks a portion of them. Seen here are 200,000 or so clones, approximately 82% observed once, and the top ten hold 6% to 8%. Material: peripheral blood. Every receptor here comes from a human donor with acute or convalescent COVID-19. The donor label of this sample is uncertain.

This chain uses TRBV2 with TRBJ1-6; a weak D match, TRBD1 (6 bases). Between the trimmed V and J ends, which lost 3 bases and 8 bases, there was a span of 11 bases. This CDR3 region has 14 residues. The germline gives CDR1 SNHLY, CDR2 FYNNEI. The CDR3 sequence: CASSEAQGYSPLHF. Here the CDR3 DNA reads TGTGCCAGCAGTGAGGCACAGGGTTATTCACCCCTCCACTTT.

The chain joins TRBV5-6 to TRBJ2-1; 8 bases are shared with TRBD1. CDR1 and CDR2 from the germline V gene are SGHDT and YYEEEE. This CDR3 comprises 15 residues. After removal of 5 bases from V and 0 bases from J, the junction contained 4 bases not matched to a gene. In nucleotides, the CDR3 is TGTGCCAGCAGGCGACAGGGGAGCTCCTACAATGAGCAGTTCTTC. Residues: CASRRQGSSYNEQFF.

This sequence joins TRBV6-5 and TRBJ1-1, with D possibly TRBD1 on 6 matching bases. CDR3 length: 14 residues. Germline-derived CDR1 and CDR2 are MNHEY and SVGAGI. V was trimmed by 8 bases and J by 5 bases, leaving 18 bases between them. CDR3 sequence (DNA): TGTGCCAGCCGGACCAGGGTGGGGGCTACTGAAGCTTTCTTT. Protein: CASRTRVGATEAFF.

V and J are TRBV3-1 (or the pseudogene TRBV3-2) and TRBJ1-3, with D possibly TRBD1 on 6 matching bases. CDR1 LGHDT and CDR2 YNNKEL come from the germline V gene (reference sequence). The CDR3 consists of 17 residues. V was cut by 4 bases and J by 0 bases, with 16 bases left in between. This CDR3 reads CASSPPLGGVSGNTIYF. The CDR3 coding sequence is TGTGCCAGCAGCCCCCCCTTAGGGGGGGTCTCTGGAAACACCATATATTTT.

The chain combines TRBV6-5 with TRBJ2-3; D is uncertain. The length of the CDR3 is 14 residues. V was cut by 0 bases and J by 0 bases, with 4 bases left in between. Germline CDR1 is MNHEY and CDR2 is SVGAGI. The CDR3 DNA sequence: TGTGCCAGCAGTTACTCCTTTAGCACAGATACGCAGTATTTT. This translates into CASSYSFSTDTQYF.

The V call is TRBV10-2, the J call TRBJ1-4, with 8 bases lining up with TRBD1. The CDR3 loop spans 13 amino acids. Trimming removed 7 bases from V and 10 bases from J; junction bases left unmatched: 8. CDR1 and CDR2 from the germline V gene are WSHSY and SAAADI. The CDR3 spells CASNDRGSGKLFF. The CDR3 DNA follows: TGCGCCAGCAATGACAGGGGAAGTGGAAAACTGTTTTTT.

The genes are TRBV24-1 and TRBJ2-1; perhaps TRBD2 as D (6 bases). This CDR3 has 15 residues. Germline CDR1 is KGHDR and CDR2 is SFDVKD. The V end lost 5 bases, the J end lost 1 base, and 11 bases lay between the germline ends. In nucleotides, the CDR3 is TGTGCCACCAGTGGGGTCCGGGGGTCCTACAATGAGCAGTTCTTC. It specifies CATSGVRGSYNEQFF.

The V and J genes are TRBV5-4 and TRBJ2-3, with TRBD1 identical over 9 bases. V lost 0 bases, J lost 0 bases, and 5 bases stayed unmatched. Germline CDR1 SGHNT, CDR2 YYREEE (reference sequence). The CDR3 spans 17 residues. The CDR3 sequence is CASSLGGGQGSTDTQYF. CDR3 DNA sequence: TGTGCCAGCAGCTTGGGGGGAGGACAGGGGAGCACAGATACGCAGTATTTT.

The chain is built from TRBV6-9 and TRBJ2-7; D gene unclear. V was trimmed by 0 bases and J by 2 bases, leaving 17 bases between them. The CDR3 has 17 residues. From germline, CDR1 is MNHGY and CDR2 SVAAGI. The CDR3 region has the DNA TGTGCCAGCAGTTATTCTTCCTCCCCCAGGCTCCCCTACGAGCAGTACTTC. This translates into CASSYSSSPRLPYEQYF.

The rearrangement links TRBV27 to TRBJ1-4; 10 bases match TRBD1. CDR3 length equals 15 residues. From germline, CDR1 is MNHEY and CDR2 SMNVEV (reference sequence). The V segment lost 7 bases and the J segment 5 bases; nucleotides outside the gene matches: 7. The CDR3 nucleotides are TGTGCCAGCACCGCGACAGGGGGCCGAAATGAAAAACTGTTTTTT. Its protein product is CASTATGGRNEKLFF.

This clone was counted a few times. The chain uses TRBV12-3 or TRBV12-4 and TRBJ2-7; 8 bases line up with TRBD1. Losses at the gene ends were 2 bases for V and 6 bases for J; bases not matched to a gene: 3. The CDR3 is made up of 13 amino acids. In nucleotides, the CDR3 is TGTGCCAGCAGTTTACAGGGGGCAAGCGAGCAGTACTTC. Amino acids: CASSLQGASEQYF.

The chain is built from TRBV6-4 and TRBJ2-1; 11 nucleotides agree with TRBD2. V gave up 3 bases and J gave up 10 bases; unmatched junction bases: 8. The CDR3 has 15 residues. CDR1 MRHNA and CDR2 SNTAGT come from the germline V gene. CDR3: CASSEVASGRPEQFF. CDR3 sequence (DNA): TGTGCCAGCAGTGAAGTGGCTAGCGGGAGGCCCGAGCAGTTCTTC.

This chain's CDR3 is CASSEGDRGELFF. CDR3 bases: TGCGCCAGCAGTGAAGGGGACAGAGGGGAGCTGTTTTTT. The rearrangement uses TRBV10-1 and TRBJ2-2, with TRBD1 matching 7 bases. Germline V gives CDR1 WNHNN, CDR2 SYGVQD (reference sequence). This CDR3 region has 13 residues. The V segment lost 3 bases and the J segment 8 bases; nucleotides outside the gene matches: 3.

DNA for the CDR3: TGTGCCAGCAGTTTCTCTAACAGGGGTCAGCCCCAGCATTTT. Its protein product is CASSFSNRGQPQHF. The chain carries TRBV28 and TRBJ1-5; 7 bases agree with TRBD1. Germline V CDR1 and CDR2: MDHEN, SYDVKM. This CDR3 is 14 amino acids long. J lost 6 bases, V lost 3 bases, and 5 bases had no gene match.

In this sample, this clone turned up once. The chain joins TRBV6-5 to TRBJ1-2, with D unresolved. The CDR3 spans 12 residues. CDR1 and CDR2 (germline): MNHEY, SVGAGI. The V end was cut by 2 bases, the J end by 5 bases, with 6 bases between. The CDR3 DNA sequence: TGTGCCAGCAGTTACCCCAATTATGGCTACACCTTC. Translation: CASSYPNYGYTF.

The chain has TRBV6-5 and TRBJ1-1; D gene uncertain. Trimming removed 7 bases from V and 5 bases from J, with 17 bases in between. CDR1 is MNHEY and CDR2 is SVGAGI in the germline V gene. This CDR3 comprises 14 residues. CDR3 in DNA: TGTGCCAGCAAAGCGGGCAGCGGATGGACTGAAGCTTTCTTT. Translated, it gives CASKAGSGWTEAFF.

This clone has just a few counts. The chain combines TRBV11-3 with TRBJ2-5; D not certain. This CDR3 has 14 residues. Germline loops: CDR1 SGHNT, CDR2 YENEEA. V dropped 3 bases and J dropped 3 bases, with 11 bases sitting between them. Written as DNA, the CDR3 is TGTGCCAGCAGCTTGAGAGGCAAGGAAGAGACCCAGTACTTC. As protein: CASSLRGKEETQYF.

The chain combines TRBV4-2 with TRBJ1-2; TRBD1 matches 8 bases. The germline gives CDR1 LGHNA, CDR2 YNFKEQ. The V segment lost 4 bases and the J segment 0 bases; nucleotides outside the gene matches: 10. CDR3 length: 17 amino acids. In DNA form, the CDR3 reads TGTGCCAGCAGCCCCCAGGACAGGGTCACCTCTAACTATGGCTACACCTTC. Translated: CASSPQDRVTSNYGYTF.

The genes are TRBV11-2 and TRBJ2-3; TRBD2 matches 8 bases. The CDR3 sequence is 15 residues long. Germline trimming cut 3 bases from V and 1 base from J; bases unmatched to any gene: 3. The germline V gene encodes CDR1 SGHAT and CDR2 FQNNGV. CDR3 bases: TGTGCCAGCAGCTTCGGACTAGCCGGCACAGATACGCAGTATTTT. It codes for CASSFGLAGTDTQYF.

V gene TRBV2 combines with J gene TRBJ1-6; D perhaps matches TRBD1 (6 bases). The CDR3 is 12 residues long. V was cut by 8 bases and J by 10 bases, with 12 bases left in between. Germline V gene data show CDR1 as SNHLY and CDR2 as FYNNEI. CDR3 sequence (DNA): TGTGCCAGCCGACAGGTGGACTCACCCCTCCACTTT. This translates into CASRQVDSPLHF. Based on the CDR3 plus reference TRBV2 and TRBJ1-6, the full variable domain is EPEVTQTPSHQVTQMGQEVILRCVPISNHLYFYWYRQILGQKVEFLVSFYNNEISEKSEIFDDQFSVERPDGSNFTLKIRSTKLEDSAMYFCASRQVDSPLHFGNGTRLTVT.

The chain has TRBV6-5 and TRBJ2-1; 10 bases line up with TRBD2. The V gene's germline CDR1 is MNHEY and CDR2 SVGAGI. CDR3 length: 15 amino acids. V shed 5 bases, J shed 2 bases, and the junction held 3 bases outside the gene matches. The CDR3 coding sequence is TGTGCCAGCAGTATAGCGGGAGGCCCCTACAATGAGCAGTTCTTC. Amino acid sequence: CASSIAGGPYNEQFF.

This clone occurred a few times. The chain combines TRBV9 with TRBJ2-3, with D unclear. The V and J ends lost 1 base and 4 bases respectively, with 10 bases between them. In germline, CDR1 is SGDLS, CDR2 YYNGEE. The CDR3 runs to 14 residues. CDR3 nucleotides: TGTGCCAGCAGCGTAAGTGGAGTAGCAGATACGCAGTATTTT. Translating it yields CASSVSGVADTQYF. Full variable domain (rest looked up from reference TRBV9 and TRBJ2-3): DSGVTQTPKHLITATGQRVTLRCSPRSGDLSVYWYQQSLDQGLQFLIQYYNGEERAKGNILERFSAQQFPDLHSELNLSSLELGDSALYFCASSVSGVADTQYFGPGTRLTVL.